One TCR beta chain is described in this entry. The specificity of this receptor is unknown. Base quality data are lacking; no much larger clone is found one base away. These data are taken from a study of blood T cell repertoires in COVID-19 (dated by TCRdb to the early 2020s). Regarding the complete study: The collaborator samples originated in the United States, Italy and Spain and spanned the acute and convalescent phases of COVID-19. Samples were obtained from the ongoing ImmuneRACE study (first 160 participants) and from about 1,300 subjects provided by 6 global collaborators. Where available, HLA class I and class II types were taken from metadata supplied by the sample provider and were not determined by assay-based typing. The dataset comprised deeply sampled blood TCRbeta repertoires from subjects exposed to, actively infected with, or recovered from COVID-19. The repertoires were released in a freely available public database meant as a resource for research on the immune response to SARS-CoV-2. A de-identified subject ID, COVID-19 status, age in years and sex were almost always included in the sample metadata. The prospective study material was composed of cDNA or gDNA derived from T cells, B-cell-depleted T cells, or PBMCs.

Another Seattle source contributed samples from volunteer blood donors who had recovered from COVID-19. Each collaborating institution followed its own protocols to collect whole blood in K2EDTA tubes. For TCRbeta analysis, collaborators shipped samples in one of three forms: frozen whole blood, isolated PBMCs, or DNA extracted from either of those sample types. The immunoSEQ Assay, a bias-controlled multiplex PCR, was used to amplify TCRbeta CDR3 regions from genomic DNA. The study's processing was this. The number of nucleated cells in each sample was estimated from the amplification of reference gene primers within the assay. To quantify the absolute abundance of each unique TCRbeta CDR3 rearrangement, sequence reads were collapsed and filtered. For each sample, productive Simpson clonality was calculated by taking the square root of Simpson's diversity index across productive rearrangements. TCRdb provides this immuneACCESS table in a form limited to in-frame rearrangements. Some clones are lacking; in checked studies, under half of them reflect an unresolved V gene, and why the rest are absent is not known. V and J calls plus clone size are reproduced from that table; the DNA served to infer D and trimming. For this sample there are a few hundred thousand clones; around 87% appear just once. Jointly, the top ten make up approximately 8.1% of the sample.

What the study reported, not specific to this receptor: The amount of clinical and demographic metadata varied by source and participant and was provided uncurated.

Including the terminal cysteine and phenylalanine, the CDR3 comprises 16 residues. Only the CDR3 DNA is retained, 48 bases long and in frame from the first base. Taken from the germline V gene, the CDR1 and CDR2 loops are SGHVS and FQNEAQ. The V end loses 2 bases and the J end loses 6 bases, and a stretch of 16 bases separates them. The clonotype originates from a woman between 45 and 65 years old who had recovered from COVID-19. Here the chain combines TRBV7-8 and TRBJ2-2; TRBD2 might be the D gene, on 6 matching bases. The sequenced sample was peripheral blood. DNA sequence: TGTGCCAGCAGCTTATTTCCGACTAGTCGACCCGGGGAGCTGTTTTTT. Translated, it reads CASSLFPTSRPGELFF.